The 23 T cell receptor beta chains in this list originate from one sample, sequenced in a study of monozygotic twins with inflammatory bowel disease. TCRdb processed the 5' RACE reads again and assigns one entry to each CDR3 protein, with no DNA. Recorded for this sample: roughly 330,000 distinct CDR3 sequences. Sequencing was performed on blood. These TCRs come from a human donor with ulcerative colitis or Crohn's disease, or a healthy co-twin of an affected twin (not recorded which).

J is TRBJ2-5 and V is TRBV15. This CDR3 has 15 residues. Germline values: CDR1 LNHNV, CDR2 YYDKDF (reference sequence). This CDR3 reads CATSRDPGYQETQYF.

This chain joins TRBV9 and TRBJ2-1; TCRdb selects TRBD2, and the lack of DNA leaves this call unchecked. The CDR3 length is 19 residues. The germline gives CDR1 SGDLS, CDR2 YYNGEE. This CDR3 reads CASSLPSDGELSSYNEQFF.

V gene TRBV7-2 combines with J gene TRBJ1-6. The CDR3 sequence is 15 residues long. Per the germline V gene, CDR1 is SGHTA and CDR2 is FQGNSA. The CDR3: CASQEDSSYNSPLHF.

This sequence joins TRBV25-1 and TRBJ2-7. This CDR3 comprises 14 residues. CDR1 is MGHDK, CDR2 SYGVNS, per germline. The CDR3 region is CASSVPGTSYEQYF.

The genes are TRBV19 and TRBJ1-2; the TCRdb D gene call, TRBD1, has no DNA to confirm it. This CDR3 is built from 13 residues. The germline CDR1 and CDR2 sequences are LNHDA and SQIVND (reference sequence). This CDR3 is CASRAGEREGYTF. Supplemented by reference TRBV19 and TRBJ1-2, the full variable domain reads DGGITQSPKYLFRKEGQNVTLSCEQNLNHDAMYWYRQDPGQGLRLIYYSQIVNDFQKGDIAEGYSVSREKKESFPLTVTSAQKNPTAFYLCASRAGEREGYTFGSGTRLTVV.

J is TRBJ2-5 and V is TRBV5-1; TCRdb proposes TRBD2, but this gene call is untestable without DNA. The CDR3 covers 15 residues. CDR1 SGHRS and CDR2 YFSETQ come from the germline V gene. The CDR3: CVSSLLAGVQETQYF.

The V call is TRBV10-3, the J call TRBJ2-7. Germline V gene data show CDR1 as ENHRY and CDR2 as SYGVKD. The length of the CDR3 is 11 residues. The CDR3 sequence: CAISGGYEQYF.

The CDR3 sequence: CASSPDRARGYTF. The rearrangement joins TRBV5-8 to TRBJ1-2; the TRBD1 assignment by TCRdb is unverifiable without DNA. The CDR3 is made up of 13 amino acids. Germline CDR1 and CDR2: SGHTS and YDEGEE.

The V gene is TRBV6-2 or TRBV6-3, the J gene TRBJ1-2; TCRdb calls TRBD1, which cannot be checked without DNA. Looked up from germline, CDR1 is MNHEY and CDR2 is SVGEGT. This CDR3 has 14 residues. The CDR3 protein is CASSYGGINYGYTF.

This chain links TRBV12-3 or TRBV12-4 with TRBJ1-4; the TCRdb call, TRBD1, lacks DNA for checking. CDR3 length: 16 residues. The CDR3 loop is CASSVGTGTANEKLFF.

The V and J genes are TRBV2 and TRBJ2-1; TCRdb picks TRBD2, but there is no DNA to check that call. Germline-derived CDR1 and CDR2 are SNHLY and FYNNEI. The CDR3 has 14 amino acids. CDR3: CASSGGPTYNEQFF.

The rearrangement uses TRBV20-1 and TRBJ2-7; TCRdb's D gene call, TRBD1, goes unchecked for lack of DNA. The length of the CDR3 is 15 residues. Germline V gene sequence: CDR1 DFQATT, CDR2 SNEGSKA (reference sequence). CDR3 protein: CSARDRGGTSYEQYF.

V and J are TRBV27 and TRBJ2-1; TCRdb's D call, TRBD1, is unchecked because there is no DNA. Per germline, CDR1 MNHEY and CDR2 SMNVEV (reference sequence). The CDR3 loop spans 14 amino acids. CDR3 in amino acids: CASRRTGGGNEQFF.

The chain is built from TRBV4-2 and TRBJ2-2. This CDR3 has 13 amino acids. CDR1 is LGHNA and CDR2 is YNFKEQ in the germline V gene. CDR3 loop: CASSQFLDGELFF.

The chain is built from TRBV5-8 and TRBJ2-5; the TCRdb D gene call, TRBD2, has no DNA to confirm it. The CDR3 length is 18 residues. Germline-derived CDR1 and CDR2 are SGHTS and YDEGEE. CDR3 residues: CASSSGLAGDTDQETQYF.

The V gene is TRBV7-6, the J gene TRBJ2-1; TCRdb's D call, TRBD2, is unchecked because there is no DNA. This CDR3 is built from 16 residues. Germline V gene lookup returns CDR1 SGHVS and CDR2 FNYEAQ. CDR3 in amino acids: CASSLEIWTRGAEQFF.

This rearrangement joins TRBV6-5 to TRBJ2-7. The CDR3 sequence is 14 residues long. Germline CDR1 is MNHEY and CDR2 is SVGAGI. CDR3: CASSYMNRAYEQYF.

V usage is TRBV5-4 and J usage is TRBJ2-2; the D gene TCRdb calls, TRBD1, cannot be checked with no DNA. The CDR3 is made up of 15 amino acids. The germline gives CDR1 SGHNT, CDR2 YYREEE (reference sequence). This CDR3 reads CASSRRGAVTGELFF.

J is TRBJ1-2 and V is TRBV10-3; the TCRdb call, TRBD1, lacks DNA for checking. Germline V gene data show CDR1 as ENHRY and CDR2 as SYGVKD. The CDR3 covers 14 residues. The CDR3 loop is CAISELGQNYGYTF.

The chain links TRBV29-1 to TRBJ2-7; TCRdb returns TRBD1, unconfirmable since there is no DNA. The CDR3 has 12 amino acids. The germline gives CDR1 SQVTM, CDR2 ANQGSEA. The CDR3 spells CSVVRGDFEQYF.

V is TRBV4-1 and J is TRBJ1-4. Germline V gene data show CDR1 as MGHRA and CDR2 as YSYEKL. The CDR3 totals 15 residues. CDR3: CASSRKEATNEKLFF.

The chain's CDR3 is CATSDSPGPFLFQETQYF. The chain couples TRBV24-1 to TRBJ2-5; TCRdb's D call of TRBD1 is untestable without DNA. Looked up from germline, CDR1 is KGHDR and CDR2 is SFDVKD. The CDR3 consists of 18 residues.

This chain links TRBV12-3 or TRBV12-4 with TRBJ1-1; TCRdb returns TRBD1, unconfirmable since there is no DNA. CDR3 length: 14 amino acids. The CDR3 protein is CASSFQDRATEAFF.